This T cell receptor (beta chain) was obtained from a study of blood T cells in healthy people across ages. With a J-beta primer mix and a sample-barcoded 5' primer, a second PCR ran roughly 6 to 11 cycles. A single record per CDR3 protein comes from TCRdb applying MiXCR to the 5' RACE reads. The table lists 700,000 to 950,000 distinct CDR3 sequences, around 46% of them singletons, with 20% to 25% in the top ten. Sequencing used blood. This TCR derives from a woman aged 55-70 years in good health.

The CDR3 DNA reads as TGTGCCAGCAGCTCGGGACTCCATACCGGGGAGCTGTTTTTT. It is translated as CASSSGLHTGELFF. The chain is built from TRBV9 and TRBJ2-2; D is perhaps TRBD2 (6 bases). Germline V gene sequence: CDR1 SGDLS, CDR2 YYNGEE. Trimming left V 4 bases short and J 5 bases short, with 12 bases between. There are 14 residues in the CDR3. The whole variable domain, filled in from reference TRBV9 and TRBJ2-2, reads DSGVTQTPKHLITATGQRVTLRCSPRSGDLSVYWYQQSLDQGLQFLIQYYNGEERAKGNILERFSAQQFPDLHSELNLSSLELGDSALYFCASSSGLHTGELFFGEGSRLTVL.